This TCR beta chain was observed in a study of T cells in Graves' hyperthyroidism and ophthalmopathy. Looking at the study overall: It was at initial diagnosis, before any treatment, that peripheral blood was collected. Study outcomes and limitations: Classification by a 13 V-J model distinguished ophthalmopathy from stable hyperthyroidism. The model's output predicted ophthalmopathy at a median of about 6.5 months prior to onset.

The CDR3 is made up of 15 amino acids. Trimming cost V 1 base and J 4 bases, with 10 bases left between them. Germline V lookup: CDR1 SGHVS, CDR2 FQNEAQ. About this clonotype itself: Antigen unknown.

TCR beta CDR3 sequences were amplified from RNA transcripts. Using the HTBI primer set, a first-round RT-PCR was run on the TCR CDR3. TCRdb reprocessed the multiplex PCR reads via MiXCR and lists one record per CDR3 protein. The sample contains approximately 370,000 distinct CDR3 sequences, just under 15% of which appear only once. The diagnoses drew upon clinical symptoms, serum thyroxine and TRAb, thyroid ultrasound and orbital computed tomography. Sequenced input: blood. This TCR was recovered from a woman in her twenties or thirties with Graves' hyperthyroidism. The rearrangement uses TRBV7-8 and TRBJ2-2; perhaps TRBD2 as D (7 bases). The CDR3 sequence is CASSLVGGRTGELFF. The CDR3 DNA reads TGTGCCAGCAGCTTAGTGGGGGGGCGCACCGGGGAGCTGTTTTTT.